Detailed here is one T cell receptor beta chain. Sequenced by immunoSEQ multiplex PCR; TCRdb stores in-frame clones only, minus some. Seen here are approximately 290,000 clones, approximately 89% observed once, and the top ten hold 2.2%. The data originate from a study of blood T cell repertoires in COVID-19. The CDR3 is 15 residues long. The trim removed 0 bases at V and 3 bases at J, leaving 0 bases unmatched. Germline V CDR1 and CDR2: SGHNT, YENEEA. The TCR originated in a woman aged 30 to 39 with COVID-19, enrolled during active disease. Sequencing was done on a sample of peripheral blood. The genes are TRBV11-3 and TRBJ2-2, with 8 bases fitting TRBD1. The CDR3 DNA follows: TGTGCCAGCAGCTTAGAACAGGGGGACACCGGGGAGCTGTTTTTT. Encoded protein: CASSLEQGDTGELFF.